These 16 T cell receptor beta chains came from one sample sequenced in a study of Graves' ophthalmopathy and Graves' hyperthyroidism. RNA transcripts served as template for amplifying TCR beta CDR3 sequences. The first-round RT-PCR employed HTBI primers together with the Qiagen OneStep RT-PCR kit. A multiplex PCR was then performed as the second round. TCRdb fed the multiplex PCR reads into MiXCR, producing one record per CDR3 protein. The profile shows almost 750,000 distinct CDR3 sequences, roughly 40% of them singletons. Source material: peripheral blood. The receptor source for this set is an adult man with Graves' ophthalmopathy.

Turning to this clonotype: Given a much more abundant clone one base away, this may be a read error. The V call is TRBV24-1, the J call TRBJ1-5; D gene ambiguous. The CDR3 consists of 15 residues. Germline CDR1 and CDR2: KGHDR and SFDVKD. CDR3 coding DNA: TGTGCCACTAAGGACCGGAATCTTAGCAGTCAGCCCCAGCATTTT. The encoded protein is CATKDRNLSSQPQHF.

CDR3 loop: CATSAGTVFLNTGELFF. Here the CDR3 DNA reads TGTGCCACCAGTGCCGGGACAGTCTTCCTTAACACCGGGGAGCTGTTTTTT. The chain uses TRBV24-1 and TRBJ2-2; 7 nucleotides align to TRBD1. Germline CDR1 is KGHDR and CDR2 is SFDVKD. The V gene end was trimmed by 5 bases and the J gene end by 2 bases; junction bases not matched to a gene: 10. The CDR3 extends over 17 amino acids.

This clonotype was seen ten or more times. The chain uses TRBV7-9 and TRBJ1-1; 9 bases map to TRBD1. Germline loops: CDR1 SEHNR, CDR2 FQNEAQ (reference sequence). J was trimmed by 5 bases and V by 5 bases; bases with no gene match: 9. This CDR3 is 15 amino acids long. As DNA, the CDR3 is TGTGCCAGCAGCGGCCCGGGACAGGGAGGAACTGAAGCTTTCTTT. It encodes CASSGPGQGGTEAFF.

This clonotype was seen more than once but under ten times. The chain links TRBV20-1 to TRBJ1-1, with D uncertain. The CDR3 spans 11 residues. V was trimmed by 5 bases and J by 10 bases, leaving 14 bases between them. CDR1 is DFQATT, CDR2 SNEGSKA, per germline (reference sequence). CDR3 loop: CSALQALGAFF. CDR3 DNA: TGCAGTGCTCTCCAGGCGTTAGGAGCTTTCTTT.

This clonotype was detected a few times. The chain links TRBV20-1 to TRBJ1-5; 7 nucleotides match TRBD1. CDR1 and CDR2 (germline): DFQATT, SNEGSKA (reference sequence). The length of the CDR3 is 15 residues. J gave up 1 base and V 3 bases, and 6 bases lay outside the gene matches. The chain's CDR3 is CSASRQGESNQPQHF. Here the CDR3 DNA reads TGCAGTGCTAGTCGACAGGGTGAAAGCAATCAGCCCCAGCATTTT.

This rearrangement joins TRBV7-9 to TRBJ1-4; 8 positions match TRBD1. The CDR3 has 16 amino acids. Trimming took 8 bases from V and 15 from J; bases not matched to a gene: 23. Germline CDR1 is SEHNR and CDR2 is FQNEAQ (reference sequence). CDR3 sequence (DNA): TGTGCCAGCCATTACGAGACAGGGGAGGACCTGAACAAGGTGTTTTTT. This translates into CASHYETGEDLNKVFF.

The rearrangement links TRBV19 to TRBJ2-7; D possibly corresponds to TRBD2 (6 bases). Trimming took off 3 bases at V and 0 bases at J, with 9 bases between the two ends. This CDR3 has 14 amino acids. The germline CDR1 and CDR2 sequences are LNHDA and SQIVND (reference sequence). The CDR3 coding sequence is TGTGCCAGTAGTATTACTAGCAGCTCCTACGAGCAGTACTTC. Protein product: CASSITSSSYEQYF.

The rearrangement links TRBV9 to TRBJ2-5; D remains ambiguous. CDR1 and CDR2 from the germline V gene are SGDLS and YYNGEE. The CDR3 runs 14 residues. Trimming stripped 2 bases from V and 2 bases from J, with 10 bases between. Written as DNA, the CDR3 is TGTGCCAGCAGCGTTGATAAGCGACAAGAGACCCAGTACTTC. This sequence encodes CASSVDKRQETQYF.

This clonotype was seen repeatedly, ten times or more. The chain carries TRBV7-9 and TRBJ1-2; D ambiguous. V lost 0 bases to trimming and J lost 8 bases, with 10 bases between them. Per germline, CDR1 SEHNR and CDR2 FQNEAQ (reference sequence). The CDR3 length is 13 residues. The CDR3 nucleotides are TGTGCCAGCAGCTTAGCGCTCACTGGCGGCTACACCTTC. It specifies CASSLALTGGYTF.

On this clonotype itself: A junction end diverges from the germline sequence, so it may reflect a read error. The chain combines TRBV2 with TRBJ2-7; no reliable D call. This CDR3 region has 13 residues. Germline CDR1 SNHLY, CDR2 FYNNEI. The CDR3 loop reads CASREAHRYEQYF. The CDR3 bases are TGTGCCAGCAGGGAAGCCCATCGATACGAGCAGTACTTC.

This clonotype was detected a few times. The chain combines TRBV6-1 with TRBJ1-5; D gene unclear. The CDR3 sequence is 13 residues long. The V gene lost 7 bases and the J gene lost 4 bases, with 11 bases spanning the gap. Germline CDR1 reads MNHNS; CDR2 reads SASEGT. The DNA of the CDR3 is TGTGCCAGCATCCTAACGGTTAATCAGCCCCAGCATTTT. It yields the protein CASILTVNQPQHF.

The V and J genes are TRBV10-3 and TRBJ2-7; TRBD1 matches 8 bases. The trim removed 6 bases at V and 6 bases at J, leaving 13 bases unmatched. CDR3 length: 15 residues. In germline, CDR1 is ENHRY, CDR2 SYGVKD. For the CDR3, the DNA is TGTGCCATCAGCCCCGGGACAGGAAATCGTGTCGAGCAGTACTTC. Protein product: CAISPGTGNRVEQYF.

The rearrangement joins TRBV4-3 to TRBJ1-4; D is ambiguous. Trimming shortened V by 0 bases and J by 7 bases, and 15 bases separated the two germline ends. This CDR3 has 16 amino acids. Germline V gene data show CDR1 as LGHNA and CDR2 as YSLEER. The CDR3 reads CASSQDRVSGIEKLFF. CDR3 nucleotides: TGCGCCAGCAGCCAAGATCGGGTGTCTGGGATTGAAAAACTGTTTTTT.

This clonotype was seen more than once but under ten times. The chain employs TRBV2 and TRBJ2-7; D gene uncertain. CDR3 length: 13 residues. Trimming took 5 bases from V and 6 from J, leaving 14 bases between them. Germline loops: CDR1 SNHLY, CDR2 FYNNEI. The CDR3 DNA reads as TGTGCCAGCAGTTACCGCGGTTGGGGCGAGCAGTACTTC. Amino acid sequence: CASSYRGWGEQYF. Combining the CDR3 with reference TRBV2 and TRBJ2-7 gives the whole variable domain EPEVTQTPSHQVTQMGQEVILRCVPISNHLYFYWYRQILGQKVEFLVSFYNNEISEKSEIFDDQFSVERPDGSNFTLKIRSTKLEDSAMYFCASSYRGWGEQYFGPGTRLTVT.

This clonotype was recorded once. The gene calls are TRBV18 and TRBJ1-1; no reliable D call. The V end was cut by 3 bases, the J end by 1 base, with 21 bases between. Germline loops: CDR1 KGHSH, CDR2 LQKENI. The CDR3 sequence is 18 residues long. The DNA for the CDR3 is TGTGCCAGCTCACCGGTGGAAGGAGCTCACACTCGGAACACTGAAGCTTTCTTT. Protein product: CASSPVEGAHTRNTEAFF.

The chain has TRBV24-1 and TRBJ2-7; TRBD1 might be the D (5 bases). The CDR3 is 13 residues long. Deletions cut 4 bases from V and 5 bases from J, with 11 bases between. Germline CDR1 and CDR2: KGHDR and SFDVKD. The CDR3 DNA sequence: TGTGCCACCAGTGACCCAGGGTTGAACGAGCAGTACTTC. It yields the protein CATSDPGLNEQYF.